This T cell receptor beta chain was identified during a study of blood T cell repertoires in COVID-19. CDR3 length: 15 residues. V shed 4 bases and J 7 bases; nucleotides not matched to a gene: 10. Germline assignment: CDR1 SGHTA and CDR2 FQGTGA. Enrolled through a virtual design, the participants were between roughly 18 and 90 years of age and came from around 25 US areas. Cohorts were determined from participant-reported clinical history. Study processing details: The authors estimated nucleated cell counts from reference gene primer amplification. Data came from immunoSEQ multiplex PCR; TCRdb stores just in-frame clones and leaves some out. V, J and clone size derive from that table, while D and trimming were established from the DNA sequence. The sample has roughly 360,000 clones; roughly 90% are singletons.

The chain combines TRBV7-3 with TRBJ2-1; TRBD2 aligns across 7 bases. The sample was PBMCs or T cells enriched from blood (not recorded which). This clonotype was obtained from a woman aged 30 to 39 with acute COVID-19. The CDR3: CASSSPLGTTNEQFF. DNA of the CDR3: TGTGCCAGCAGCTCTCCGCTGGGGACTACGAATGAGCAGTTCTTC. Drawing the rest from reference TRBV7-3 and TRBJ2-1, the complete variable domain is GAGVSQTPSNKVTEKGKYVELRCDPISGHTALYWYRQSLGQGPEFLIYFQGTGAADDSGLPNDRFFAVRPEGSVSTLKIQRTERGDSAVYLCASSSPLGTTNEQFFGPGTRLTVL.